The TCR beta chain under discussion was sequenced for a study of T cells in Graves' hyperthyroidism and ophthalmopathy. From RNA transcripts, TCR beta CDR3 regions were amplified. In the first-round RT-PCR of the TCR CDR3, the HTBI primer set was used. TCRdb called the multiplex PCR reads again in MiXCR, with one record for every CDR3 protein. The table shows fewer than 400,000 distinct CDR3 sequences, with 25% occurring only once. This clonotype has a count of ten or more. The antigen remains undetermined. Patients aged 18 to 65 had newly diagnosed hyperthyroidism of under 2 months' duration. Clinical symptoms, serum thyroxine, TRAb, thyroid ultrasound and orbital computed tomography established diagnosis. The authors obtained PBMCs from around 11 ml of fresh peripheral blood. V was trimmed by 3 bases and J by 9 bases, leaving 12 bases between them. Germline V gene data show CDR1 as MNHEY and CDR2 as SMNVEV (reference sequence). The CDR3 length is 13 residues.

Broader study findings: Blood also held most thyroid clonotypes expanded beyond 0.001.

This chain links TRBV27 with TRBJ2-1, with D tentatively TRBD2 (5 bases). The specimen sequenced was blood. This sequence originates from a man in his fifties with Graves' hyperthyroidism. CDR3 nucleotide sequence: TGTGCCAGCAGTTTGGGCGGGTTGGCTGAGCAGTTCTTC. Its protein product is CASSLGGLAEQFF.